This note documents a single T cell receptor (beta chain) sequence. Its antigen is not known. This entry is derived from a study of T cell responses to AZD1222 COVID-19 vaccine. Study-level background: Whether given at about 4 or about 12 weeks, second doses were pooled.

CDR3 length: 13 amino acids. The junction had 4 bases not matched to a gene; V was cut back by 7 bases and J by 4 bases. Data came from immunoSEQ multiplex PCR; TCRdb stores just in-frame clones and leaves some out. The table has about 150,000 clones, about 91% seen once. General observations from the study: White British people made up most donors, females outnumbered males, and clonal diversity was possibly underestimated.

This receptor was taken from an adult in good health. The rearrangement joins TRBV12-3 or TRBV12-4 to TRBJ2-7; 10 nucleotides agree with TRBD2. The source was peripheral blood, collected on day 0 of AZD1222 vaccination. CDR3 sequence (DNA): TGTGCCAGCACAAGAGCGGGAGGGTACGAGCAGTACTTC. Protein sequence: CASTRAGGYEQYF.